This is a list of T cell receptor beta chains from one sample in a study of blood T cells in healthy people across ages. MiXCR, applied by TCRdb to the 5' RACE reads, yields one record per CDR3 protein. There are just under 550,000 distinct CDR3 sequences in the sample; about 25% occur only once, and just under 9% lies in the top ten. These data are also associated with another study on T cells of mothers and their children.

Sequencing input: blood. The receptors come from a boy between 10 and 17 years old in good health. The CDR3 runs from the conserved cysteine through the conserved F or W.

TRBJ2-1 TRBV6-1 CASTSMPGGTGRFF
TRBJ2-3 TRBV3-1 CASSQVGLTDTQYF
TRBJ2-1 TRBV12-3/TRBV12-4 CASSLGSIHGEFF
TRBJ2-2 TRBV11-3 CASSLQGRIGELFF
TRBJ2-3 TRBV3-1 CASSQDLTHGRTDTQYF
TRBJ2-5 TRBV20-1 CSATSLFTFSEGTQYF
TRBJ2-7 TRBV7-2 CASSLGAAFYGQYF
TRBJ2-6 TRBV6-5 CASSLPDSSGANVLTF
TRBJ2-5 TRBV4-3 CASSQERLAGGPDQETRYF
TRBJ2-1 TRBV25-1 CASSEFTGTAYNEQFF
TRBJ2-7 TRBV27 CASSSPGEGNYEQYF
TRBJ2-7 TRBV6-2/TRBV6-3 CASSYTNRDQDYF
TRBJ2-3 TRBV29-1 CSVCPGTDTQYF
TRBJ2-1 TRBV5-5 CASSLGGTGNAYNEQFF
TRBJ2-7 TRBV28 CASSLAGTGGGYEQYF
TRBJ2-5 TRBV11-1 CASSFEPTQGGLETQYF
TRBJ2-7 TRBV5-1 CASSLDPTYEQYF
TRBJ2-7 TRBV15 CATSRGRTGLSYEQYF
TRBJ2-1 TRBV12-3/TRBV12-4 CASSSPGVREYNEQFF
TRBJ1-2 TRBV20-1 CSAPRGIAAGGYTF
TRBJ2-5 TRBV10-3 CATAVTGRAQETQYF
TRBJ2-5 TRBV11-2 CASSIPGGRETQYF
TRBJ2-7 TRBV2 CASSDSSGGSSYEQYF
- TRBV29-1 CSVDLGQGYEQYF
TRBJ2-1 TRBV7-9 CASSASGLTIYNEQFF
TRBJ1-5 TRBV7-2 CASSYRHSNQPQHF
TRBJ2-6 TRBV6-2/TRBV6-3 CASSIDPGVGANVLTF
TRBJ2-3 TRBV4-3 CASSQGDSTDTQYF
TRBJ1-2 TRBV2 CASRQGHGYTF
TRBJ1-1 TRBV12-3/TRBV12-4 CASSPGGSGSEAFF
TRBJ1-4 TRBV12-3/TRBV12-4 CASSQMGGCGNEKLFF
TRBJ1-4 TRBV16 CASSTRGRNEKLFF
TRBJ1-2 TRBV27 CARVEGSGGYTF
TRBJ2-7 TRBV2 CASSDFGTGADEQYF
TRBJ2-7 TRBV29-1 CSVSGPYEQYF
TRBJ1-2 TRBV15 CATSPLGGINYGYTF
TRBJ2-7 TRBV2 CASSEDGKQYF
TRBJ2-3 TRBV5-1 CASSLGQGADTQYF
TRBJ1-6 TRBV12-3/TRBV12-4 CASSPGYNSPLHF
TRBJ1-2 TRBV25-1 CASSEYTAGEGYTF
TRBJ1-4 TRBV24-1 CATSDSGTDEKLFF
TRBJ2-1 TRBV5-1 CASSLRTVNEQFF
TRBJ2-7 TRBV4-1 CASSKGPSSYEQYF
TRBJ2-2 TRBV28 CASSLPDRGRDGELFF